Below are 7 T cell receptor beta chains sequenced from a single sample in a study of blood T cell repertoires in COVID-19. Generated by immunoSEQ multiplex PCR, the TCRdb table keeps only in-frame clones and is missing some. The sample lists about 220,000 clones, 65% to 85% occurring once. Sequenced input: PBMCs or T cells enriched from blood (not recorded which). The source of these receptors is a woman between 55 and 75 years old who had recovered from COVID-19.

The J gene is TRBJ1-1, the V gene TRBV7-9; tentative D call: TRBD1 (6 bases). This CDR3 spans 14 amino acids. V dropped 5 bases and J dropped 7 bases, with 17 bases sitting between them. Germline CDR1 and CDR2: SEHNR and FQNEAQ (reference sequence). DNA of the CDR3: TGTGCCAGCAGCGTGAGCGGGGGCTGGGGTGAAGCTTTCTTT. This codes for CASSVSGGWGEAFF.

This rearrangement joins TRBV10-3 to TRBJ2-7, with D perhaps matching TRBD1 (5 bases). Germline loops: CDR1 ENHRY, CDR2 SYGVKD. This CDR3 has 12 amino acids. Trimming cost V 0 bases and J 9 bases, with 9 bases left between them. The CDR3 region has the DNA TGTGCCATCAGTGAGTCCAGGGCGCCGCAGTACTTC. It encodes CAISESRAPQYF.

This clone was seen a single time. This chain links TRBV14 with TRBJ2-4; no definite D call. V shed 3 bases and J shed 9 bases, with 9 bases lying between them. Germline CDR1 reads SGHDN; CDR2 reads FVKESK. The CDR3 consists of 12 residues. The CDR3 DNA reads as TGTGCCAGCAGCCACGATCAGCGCATTCAGTACTTC. Protein product: CASSHDQRIQYF.

This clone was counted many times. The CDR3 sequence is CASSQDWEREAFF. CDR3 coding DNA: TGTGCCAGCAGCCAAGATTGGGAGAGAGAAGCTTTCTTT. The V call is TRBV3-1 (or the pseudogene TRBV3-2), the J call TRBJ1-1; D uncertain. Trimming left V 0 bases short and J 8 bases short, with 10 bases between. There are 13 residues in the CDR3. Germline values: CDR1 LGHDT, CDR2 YNNKEL (reference sequence).

The gene calls are TRBV18 and TRBJ1-6, with a weak D call TRBD1 (6 bases). The CDR3 is 14 amino acids. From germline, CDR1 is KGHSH and CDR2 LQKENI. Trimming took off 3 bases at V and 5 bases at J, with 8 bases between the two ends. The CDR3 loop reads CASSPRQDNSPLHF. CDR3 sequence (DNA): TGTGCCAGCTCACCGAGACAGGATAATTCACCCCTCCACTTT.

The chain has TRBV15 and TRBJ1-3; D possibly corresponds to TRBD1 (5 bases). V lost 8 bases and J 2 bases, leaving 13 bases between the germline ends. CDR1 and CDR2 (germline): LNHNV, YYDKDF (reference sequence). This CDR3 has 14 amino acids. CDR3 sequence: CATREGLTGNTIYF. CDR3 DNA: TGTGCCACCCGGGAGGGACTGACTGGAAACACCATATATTTT.

J is TRBJ2-3 and V is TRBV5-1; maybe TRBD1 (5 bases). This CDR3 is 14 amino acids long. Germline loops: CDR1 SGHRS, CDR2 YFSETQ. V was clipped by 2 bases and J by 1 base, with 8 bases between them. Here the CDR3 DNA reads TGCGCCAGCAGCTTCCAGACAGGCACAGATACGCAGTATTTT. It translates to CASSFQTGTDTQYF.